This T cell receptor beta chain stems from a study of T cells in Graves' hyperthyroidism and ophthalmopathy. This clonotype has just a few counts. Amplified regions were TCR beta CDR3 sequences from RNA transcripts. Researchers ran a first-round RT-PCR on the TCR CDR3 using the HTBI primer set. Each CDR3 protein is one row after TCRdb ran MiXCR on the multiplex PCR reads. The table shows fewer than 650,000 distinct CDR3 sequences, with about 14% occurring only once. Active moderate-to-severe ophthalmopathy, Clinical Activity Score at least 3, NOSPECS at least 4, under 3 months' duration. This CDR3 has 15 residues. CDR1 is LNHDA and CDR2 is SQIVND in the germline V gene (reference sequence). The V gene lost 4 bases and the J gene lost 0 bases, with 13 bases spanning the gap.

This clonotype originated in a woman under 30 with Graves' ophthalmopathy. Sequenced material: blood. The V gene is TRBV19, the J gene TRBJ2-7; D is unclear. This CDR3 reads CASSTTPTSSYEQYF. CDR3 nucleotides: TGTGCCAGTAGTACTACTCCCACCAGCTCCTACGAGCAGTACTTC.